This T cell receptor (beta chain) was profiled in a study of T cell clonality in common variable immunodeficiency. Notes on the study in general: The cause of increased CVID clonality remains unclear without subpopulation sequencing. CVID subjects had higher TCRbeta clonality than healthy controls, most marked in about a third. Fewer deletions and N-nucleotide insertions were reportedly seen in common variable immunodeficiency TCR beta sequences.

This CDR3 has 15 residues. The V gene's germline CDR1 is DFQATT and CDR2 SNEGSKA (reference sequence). Trimming stripped 4 bases from V and 0 bases from J, with 15 bases between. This clone appeared a few times. Its antigen is still unknown. The read halts 3 residues ahead of the CDR3 end, with the missing end drawn from the germline J gene. CVID and control samples used equivalent genomic DNA input. Repertoires were generated with immunoSEQ multiplex PCR, while TCRdb's copy carries only in-frame clones and drops some. The table lists 35,000 to 50,000 clones, with no singletons. The J gene is TRBJ1-2, the V gene TRBV20-1; a possible D gene is TRBD1 (5 bases). The source is a person between 18 and 69 years old in good health. Sequenced material: peripheral blood mononuclear cells. The CDR3 loop reads CSANFVQGTNYGYTF. The sequenced part of the CDR3 DNA is TGCAGTGCTAACTTTGTCCAGGGCACTAACTATGGC.